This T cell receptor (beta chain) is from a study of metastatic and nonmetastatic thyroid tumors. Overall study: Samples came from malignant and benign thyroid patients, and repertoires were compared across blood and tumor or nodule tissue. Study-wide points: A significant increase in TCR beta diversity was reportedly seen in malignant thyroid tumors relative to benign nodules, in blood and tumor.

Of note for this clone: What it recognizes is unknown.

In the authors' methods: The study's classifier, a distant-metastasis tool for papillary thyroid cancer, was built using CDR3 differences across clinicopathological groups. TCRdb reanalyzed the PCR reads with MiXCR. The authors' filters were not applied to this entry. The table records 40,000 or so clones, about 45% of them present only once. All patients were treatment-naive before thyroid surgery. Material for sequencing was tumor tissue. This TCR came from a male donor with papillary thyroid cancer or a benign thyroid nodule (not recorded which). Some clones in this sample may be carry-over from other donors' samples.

In DNA, the CDR3 is TGTGCCAGCAGTCCGATGAGACGCGGTGGGACAGTCCCTTCCTACGAGCAGTACTTC. Translated, it gives CASSPMRRGGTVPSYEQYF. The rearrangement joins TRBV6-2 or TRBV6-3 to TRBJ2-7; TRBD1 matches at 7 bases. The germline CDR1 and CDR2 sequences are MNHEY and SVGEGT. J gave up 1 base and V 5 bases, and 20 bases lay outside the gene matches. This CDR3 is built from 19 residues.